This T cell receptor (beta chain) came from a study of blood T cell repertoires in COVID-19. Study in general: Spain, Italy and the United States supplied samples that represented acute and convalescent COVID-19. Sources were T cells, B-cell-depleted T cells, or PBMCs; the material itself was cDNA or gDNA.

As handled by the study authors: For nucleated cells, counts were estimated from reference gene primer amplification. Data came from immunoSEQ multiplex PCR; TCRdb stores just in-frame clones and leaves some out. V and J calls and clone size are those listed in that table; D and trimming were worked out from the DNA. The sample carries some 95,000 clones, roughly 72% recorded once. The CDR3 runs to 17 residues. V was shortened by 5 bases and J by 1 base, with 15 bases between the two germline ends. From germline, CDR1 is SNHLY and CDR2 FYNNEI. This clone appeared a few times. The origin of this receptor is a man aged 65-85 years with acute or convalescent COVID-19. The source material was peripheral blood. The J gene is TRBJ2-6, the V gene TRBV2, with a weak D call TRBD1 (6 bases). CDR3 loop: CASSLQGLGSGANVLTF. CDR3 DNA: TGTGCCAGCAGTCTACAGGGTTTAGGTTCTGGGGCCAACGTCCTGACTTTC.